This TCR beta chain was sequenced in a study of blood T cell repertoires in COVID-19. Participant ages covered 18 to 89 years across 24 US areas. The method was immunoSEQ multiplex PCR; TCRdb's version includes in-frame clones alone and lacks a portion of them. The sample lists fewer than 200,000 clones; about 78% were seen once. Per the germline V gene, CDR1 is SGHTA and CDR2 is FQGTGA. The V end lost 5 bases, the J end lost 5 bases, and 13 bases lay between the germline ends. There are 13 residues in the CDR3. This clone was picked up a small number of times. The chain is built from TRBV7-3 and TRBJ2-7; possibly TRBD1 for D (5 bases). Sequenced: PBMCs or T cells enriched from blood (not recorded which). This sequence originates from a woman aged 45 to 65 who had recovered from COVID-19. The CDR3 DNA is TGTGCCAGCAGCGAAAGTTCAGGGAACGAGCAGTACTTC. Translated, it gives CASSESSGNEQYF.